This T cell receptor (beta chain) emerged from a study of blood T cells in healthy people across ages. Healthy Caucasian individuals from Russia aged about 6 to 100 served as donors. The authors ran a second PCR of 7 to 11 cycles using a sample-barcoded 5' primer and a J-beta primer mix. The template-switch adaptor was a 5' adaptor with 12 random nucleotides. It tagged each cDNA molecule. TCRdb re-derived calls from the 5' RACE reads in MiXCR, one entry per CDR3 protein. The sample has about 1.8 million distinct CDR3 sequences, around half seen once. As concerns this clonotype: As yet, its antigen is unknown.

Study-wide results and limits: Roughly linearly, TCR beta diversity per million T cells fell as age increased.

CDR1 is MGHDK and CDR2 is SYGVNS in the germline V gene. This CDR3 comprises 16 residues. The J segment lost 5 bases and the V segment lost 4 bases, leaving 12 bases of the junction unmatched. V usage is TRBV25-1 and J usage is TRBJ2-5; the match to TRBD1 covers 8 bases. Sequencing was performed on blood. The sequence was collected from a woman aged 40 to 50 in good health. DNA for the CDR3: TGTGCCAGCAGTGCCCCCCAGGGGGCCAATTTGGAGACCCAGTACTTC. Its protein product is CASSAPQGANLETQYF.